The 9 T cell receptor beta chains below were found in one sample sequenced in a study of control samples from healthy donors and cancer patients. Data came from immunoSEQ multiplex PCR; TCRdb stores just in-frame clones and leaves some out. The sample table includes under 200,000 clones. Material for sequencing was blood. These receptors were obtained from a woman under 40 in good health.

The CDR3 DNA sequence: TGTGCCAGCAGTTTACGCGGACAGGGGTATATGAACACTGAAGCTTTCTTT. It specifies CASSLRGQGYMNTEAFF. The chain recombines TRBV27 with TRBJ1-1, with 9 bases that match TRBD1. The ends lost 2 bases at V and 0 bases at J; junction bases unmatched: 7. There are 17 residues in the CDR3. Germline CDR1 MNHEY, CDR2 SMNVEV (reference sequence).

The V gene is TRBV4-2, the J gene TRBJ1-5; possibly TRBD1 for D (5 bases). V was pared by 0 bases and J by 7 bases, with 10 bases between. Germline loops: CDR1 LGHNA, CDR2 YNFKEQ. The CDR3 has 14 residues. Here the CDR3 DNA reads TGTGCCAGCAGCCAAGAACGGGGCGACCAGCCCCAGCATTTT. This codes for CASSQERGDQPQHF.

This chain links TRBV12-5 with TRBJ2-3; D remains unclear. The CDR3 covers 10 residues. Germline CDR1 and CDR2: LGHNT and FRNRAP. Between the trimmed V and J ends, which lost 7 bases and 5 bases, there was a span of 4 bases. CDR3 residues: CASAQDTQYF. CDR3 DNA: TGTGCTAGTGCACAAGATACGCAGTATTTT.

The V gene is TRBV5-5, the J gene TRBJ1-3, with 7 bases matching TRBD1. Germline CDR1 is SGHKS and CDR2 is YYEKEE (reference sequence). CDR3 length: 13 amino acids. V lost 4 bases and J lost 8; bases outside the gene matches: 6. The CDR3: CASSLDRKDTIYF. The DNA for the CDR3 is TGTGCCAGCAGCCTGGACAGGAAAGACACCATATATTTT.

This chain joins TRBV7-9 and TRBJ1-3; no definite D call. From germline, CDR1 is SEHNR and CDR2 FQNEAQ (reference sequence). This CDR3 is built from 13 residues. The V gene lost 8 bases and the J gene lost 3 bases, with 11 bases spanning the gap. The CDR3 loop is CASSASRGNTIYF. The CDR3 DNA sequence: TGTGCCAGCTCGGCCAGTCGTGGAAACACCATATATTTT. The whole variable domain, filled in from reference TRBV7-9 and TRBJ1-3, reads DTGVSQNPRHKITKRGQNVTFRCDPISEHNRLYWYRQTLGQGPEFLTYFQNEAQLEKSRLLSDRFSAERPKGSFSTLEIQRTEQGDSAMYLCASSASRGNTIYFGEGSWLTVV.

J is TRBJ2-7 and V is TRBV6-6, with TRBD1 as a possible D gene (7 bases). Trimming shortened V by 10 bases and J by 3 bases, and 22 bases separated the two germline ends. Germline CDR1 reads MNHNY; CDR2 reads SVGAGI (reference sequence). The CDR3 spans 15 residues. This CDR3 reads CATDDLAGQRYEQYF. The CDR3 DNA reads TGTGCCACCGACGACCTCGCGGGACAGCGCTACGAGCAGTACTTC.

The rearrangement links TRBV19 to TRBJ2-5; 9 bases fit TRBD2. Germline V gene lookup returns CDR1 LNHDA and CDR2 SQIVND (reference sequence). This CDR3 is 14 amino acids long. The V and J ends lost 4 bases and 5 bases, in that order; junction bases with no gene match: 5. The CDR3 protein is CASSTRGGYETQYF. The CDR3 DNA is TGTGCCAGTAGTACGCGGGGGGGCTATGAGACCCAGTACTTC.

The V and J genes are TRBV12-3 or TRBV12-4 and TRBJ2-3; D unresolved. The CDR3 consists of 13 residues. The germline V and J ends were trimmed by 7 bases and 4 bases, with 12 bases remaining between them. CDR3 residues: CASNPGGPDTQYF. Written as DNA, the CDR3 is TGTGCCAGCAATCCGGGTGGCCCAGATACGCAGTATTTT.

The chain links TRBV28 to TRBJ1-2, with 10 bases that match TRBD1. After removal of 8 bases from V and 4 bases from J, the junction contained 4 bases not matched to a gene. The CDR3 length is 13 residues. Germline lookup yields CDR1 MDHEN and CDR2 SYDVKM. CDR3 in amino acids: CASGTGAPYGYTF. In DNA, the CDR3 is TGTGCCAGCGGGACAGGGGCCCCCTATGGCTACACCTTC.